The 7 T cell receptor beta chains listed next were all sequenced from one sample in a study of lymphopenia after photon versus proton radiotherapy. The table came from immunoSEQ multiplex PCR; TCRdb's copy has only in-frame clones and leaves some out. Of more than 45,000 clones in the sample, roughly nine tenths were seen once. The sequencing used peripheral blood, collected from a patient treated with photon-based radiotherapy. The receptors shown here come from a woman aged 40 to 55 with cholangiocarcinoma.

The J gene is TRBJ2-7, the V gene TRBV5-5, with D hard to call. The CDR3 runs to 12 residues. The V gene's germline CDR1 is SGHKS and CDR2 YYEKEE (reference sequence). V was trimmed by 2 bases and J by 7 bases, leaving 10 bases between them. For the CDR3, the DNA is TGTGCCAGCAGCTTAACTTCCTCGGAGCAGTACTTC. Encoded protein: CASSLTSSEQYF.

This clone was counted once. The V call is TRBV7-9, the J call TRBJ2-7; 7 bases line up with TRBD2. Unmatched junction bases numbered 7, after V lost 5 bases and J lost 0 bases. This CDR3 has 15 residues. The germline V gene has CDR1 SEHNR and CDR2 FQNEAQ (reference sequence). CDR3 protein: CASSRGAGTSYEQYF. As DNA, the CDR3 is TGTGCCAGCAGCCGGGGAGCGGGGACCTCCTACGAGCAGTACTTC.

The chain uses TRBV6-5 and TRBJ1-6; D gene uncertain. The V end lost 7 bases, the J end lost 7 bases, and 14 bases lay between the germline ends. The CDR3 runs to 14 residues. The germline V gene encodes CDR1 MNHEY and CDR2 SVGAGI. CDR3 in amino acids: CASNPGSANSPLHF. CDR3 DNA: TGTGCCAGCAACCCCGGGTCCGCCAATTCACCCCTCCACTTT.

As DNA, the CDR3 is TGCGCCAGCAGCCGCACAGGACAGTCTCACTATGGCTACACCTTC. Its translation is CASSRTGQSHYGYTF. The J gene is TRBJ1-2, the V gene TRBV4-3, with D maybe TRBD1 (6 bases). This CDR3 has 15 amino acids. Trimming left V 4 bases short and J 3 bases short, with 15 bases between. Germline-derived CDR1 and CDR2 are LGHNA and YSLEER.

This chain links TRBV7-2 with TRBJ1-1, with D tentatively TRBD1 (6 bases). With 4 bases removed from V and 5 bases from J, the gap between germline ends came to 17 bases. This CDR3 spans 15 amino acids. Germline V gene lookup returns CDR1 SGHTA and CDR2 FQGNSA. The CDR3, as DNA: TGTGCCAGCAGCTCTAGGGGGGGAAGAGGAACTGAAGCTTTCTTT. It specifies CASSSRGGRGTEAFF.

CDR3 sequence: CASTSGELALGANVLTF. The DNA for the CDR3 is TGCGCCAGCACTAGCGGGGAGCTAGCTTTGGGGGCCAACGTCCTGACTTTC. This chain links TRBV5-1 with TRBJ2-6, with TRBD2 identical over 9 bases. Germline V gene sequence: CDR1 SGHRS, CDR2 YFSETQ. The length of the CDR3 is 17 residues. V lost 6 bases, J lost 4 bases, and 11 bases stayed unmatched.

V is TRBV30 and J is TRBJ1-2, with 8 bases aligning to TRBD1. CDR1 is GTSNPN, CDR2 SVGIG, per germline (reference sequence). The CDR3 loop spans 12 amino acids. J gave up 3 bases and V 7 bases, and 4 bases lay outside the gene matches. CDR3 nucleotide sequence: TGTGCCTTGGACAGGGTGTACTATGGCTACACCTTC. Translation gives CALDRVYYGYTF.